Presented here are 11 T cell receptor beta chains from one specimen sequenced in a study of shared clonotypes between healthy human individuals (TCRdb year 2020). The library relied on the immunoSEQ multiplex PCR assay. Sourced from immuneACCESS, this table was stored by TCRdb with only in-frame sequences that have V and J called. A share of the clones is absent; for the studies checked, an unresolved V gene accounts for under half, and the remainder has no known explanation. The sample table contains hundreds of thousands of clones; only one count was recorded for approximately 96% of them. The leading ten clones occupy 0.11% of the sample. CD8 naive samples were obtained by positive selection for CCR7 among CD45RO-negative cells, yielding a CD45RA+CCR7+ population from which TemRA cells were excluded. Material: naive CD8+ T cells sorted from blood. The cell subset or site label, as the study defines it: CD45RA+CCR7+. The receptor set was obtained from a woman aged 25 to 45 in good health.

This clone was detected only a few times. The rearrangement uses TRBV29-1 and TRBJ2-7; TRBD1 might be the D (6 bases). Trimming stripped 1 base from V and 3 bases from J, with 16 bases between. The CDR3 spans 15 residues. The V gene's germline CDR1 is SQVTM and CDR2 ANQGSEA. The CDR3 DNA reads TGCAGCGTTGAAGGGACAGTCGACTCGGGCTACGAGCAGTACTTC. Residues: CSVEGTVDSGYEQYF.

This rearrangement joins TRBV28 to TRBJ2-3, with 7 bases fitting TRBD2. V lost 5 bases, J lost 4 bases, and 6 bases stayed unmatched. Germline CDR1 reads MDHEN; CDR2 reads SYDVKM. The CDR3 covers 14 residues. The CDR3 spells CASSRTSVADTQYF. CDR3 nucleotides: TGTGCCAGCAGTCGCACTAGCGTTGCAGATACGCAGTATTTT.

The chain couples TRBV19 to TRBJ1-2; the D is unclear. The V end was cut by 6 bases, the J end by 3 bases, with 11 bases between. This CDR3 comprises 13 residues. Germline CDR1 reads LNHDA; CDR2 reads SQIVND (reference sequence). The CDR3 sequence: CASSGPAYYGYTF. CDR3 coding DNA: TGTGCCAGTAGCGGCCCAGCCTACTATGGCTACACCTTC.

This clone was found once. V is TRBV27 and J is TRBJ2-4, with 13 bases fitting TRBD2. V lost 5 bases to trimming and J lost 16 bases; unmatched junction nucleotides: 11. Germline CDR1 MNHEY, CDR2 SMNVEV (reference sequence). The CDR3 has 14 amino acids. As DNA, the CDR3 is TGTGCCAGCAGTGGGGGACTAGCGGGATCAAAAGAATACTTC. Amino acid sequence: CASSGGLAGSKEYF.

The J gene is TRBJ2-3, the V gene TRBV5-1; D possibly corresponds to TRBD2 (5 bases). The CDR3 is 14 residues long. Germline CDR1 SGHRS, CDR2 YFSETQ. Trimming removed 2 bases at V and 2 bases at J, with 9 bases between. Here the CDR3 reads CASSFLASTDTQYF. The CDR3, as DNA: TGCGCCAGCAGCTTCCTAGCATCCACAGATACGCAGTATTTT.

V usage is TRBV10-3 and J usage is TRBJ1-1, with 8 positions matching TRBD1. V shed 3 bases and J 4 bases; nucleotides not matched to a gene: 4. This CDR3 has 14 residues. Germline V CDR1 and CDR2: ENHRY, SYGVKD. The CDR3 nucleotides read TGTGCCATCAGTGACGACAGGGGACGCACTGAAGCTTTCTTT. This gives the protein CAISDDRGRTEAFF.

This chain uses TRBV4-1 with TRBJ1-4; a possible D gene is TRBD1 (5 bases). V lost 1 base, J lost 7 bases, and 16 bases lay in between. Per the germline V gene, CDR1 is MGHRA and CDR2 is YSYEKL. This CDR3 has 16 residues. The CDR3 bases are TGCGCCAGCAGCCAAGTACCGACGGGGACTTCTGAAAAACTGTTTTTT. As protein: CASSQVPTGTSEKLFF.

This clone was counted a few times. This specimen includes other DNA sequences encoding the same CDR3. The chain is built from TRBV27 and TRBJ2-3; D unclear. CDR3 length: 12 amino acids. Between the trimmed V and J ends, which lost 4 bases and 2 bases, there was a span of 4 bases. From germline, CDR1 is MNHEY and CDR2 SMNVEV (reference sequence). As DNA, the CDR3 is TGTGCCAGCAGTTCCTACACAGATACGCAGTATTTT. It is translated as CASSSYTDTQYF.

The rearrangement joins TRBV4-1 to TRBJ2-1; D ambiguous. There are 16 residues in the CDR3. V dropped 0 bases and J dropped 3 bases, with 12 bases sitting between them. Germline assignment: CDR1 MGHRA and CDR2 YSYEKL. This CDR3 reads CASSQELASIYNEQFF. CDR3 DNA sequence: TGCGCCAGCAGCCAAGAGTTGGCTAGTATCTACAATGAGCAGTTCTTC.

This chain links TRBV10-2 with TRBJ2-1; 8 bases align to TRBD2. CDR1 is WSHSY, CDR2 SAAADI, per germline. The CDR3 extends over 14 amino acids. J was trimmed by 1 base and V by 7 bases; bases with no gene match: 3. CDR3 loop: CASTLAGSYNEQFF. The CDR3 nucleotides are TGCGCCAGCACTTTAGCGGGATCCTACAATGAGCAGTTCTTC.

The V call is TRBV25-1, the J call TRBJ1-4; weak D call: TRBD1 (5 bases). The ends were cut back, 0 bases at V and 3 bases at J, with 11 bases in the middle. Germline V gene lookup returns CDR1 MGHDK and CDR2 SYGVNS. The CDR3 sequence is 16 residues long. The CDR3 spells CASSEYGGGANEKLFF. DNA for the CDR3: TGTGCCAGCAGTGAATATGGGGGAGGTGCTAATGAAAAACTGTTTTTT.